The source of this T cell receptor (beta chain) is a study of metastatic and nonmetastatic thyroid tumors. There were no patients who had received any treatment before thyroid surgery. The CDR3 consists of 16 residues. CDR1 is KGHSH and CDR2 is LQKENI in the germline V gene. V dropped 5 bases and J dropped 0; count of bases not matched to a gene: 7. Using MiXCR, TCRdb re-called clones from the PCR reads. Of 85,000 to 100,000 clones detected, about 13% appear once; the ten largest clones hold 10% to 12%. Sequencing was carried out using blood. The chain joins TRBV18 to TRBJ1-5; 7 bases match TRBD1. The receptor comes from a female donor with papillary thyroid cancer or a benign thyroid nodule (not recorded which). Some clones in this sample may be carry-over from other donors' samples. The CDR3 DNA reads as TGTGCCAGCTCATCAGGGGGATTTTATAGCAATCAGCCCCAGCATTTT. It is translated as CASSSGGFYSNQPQHF.